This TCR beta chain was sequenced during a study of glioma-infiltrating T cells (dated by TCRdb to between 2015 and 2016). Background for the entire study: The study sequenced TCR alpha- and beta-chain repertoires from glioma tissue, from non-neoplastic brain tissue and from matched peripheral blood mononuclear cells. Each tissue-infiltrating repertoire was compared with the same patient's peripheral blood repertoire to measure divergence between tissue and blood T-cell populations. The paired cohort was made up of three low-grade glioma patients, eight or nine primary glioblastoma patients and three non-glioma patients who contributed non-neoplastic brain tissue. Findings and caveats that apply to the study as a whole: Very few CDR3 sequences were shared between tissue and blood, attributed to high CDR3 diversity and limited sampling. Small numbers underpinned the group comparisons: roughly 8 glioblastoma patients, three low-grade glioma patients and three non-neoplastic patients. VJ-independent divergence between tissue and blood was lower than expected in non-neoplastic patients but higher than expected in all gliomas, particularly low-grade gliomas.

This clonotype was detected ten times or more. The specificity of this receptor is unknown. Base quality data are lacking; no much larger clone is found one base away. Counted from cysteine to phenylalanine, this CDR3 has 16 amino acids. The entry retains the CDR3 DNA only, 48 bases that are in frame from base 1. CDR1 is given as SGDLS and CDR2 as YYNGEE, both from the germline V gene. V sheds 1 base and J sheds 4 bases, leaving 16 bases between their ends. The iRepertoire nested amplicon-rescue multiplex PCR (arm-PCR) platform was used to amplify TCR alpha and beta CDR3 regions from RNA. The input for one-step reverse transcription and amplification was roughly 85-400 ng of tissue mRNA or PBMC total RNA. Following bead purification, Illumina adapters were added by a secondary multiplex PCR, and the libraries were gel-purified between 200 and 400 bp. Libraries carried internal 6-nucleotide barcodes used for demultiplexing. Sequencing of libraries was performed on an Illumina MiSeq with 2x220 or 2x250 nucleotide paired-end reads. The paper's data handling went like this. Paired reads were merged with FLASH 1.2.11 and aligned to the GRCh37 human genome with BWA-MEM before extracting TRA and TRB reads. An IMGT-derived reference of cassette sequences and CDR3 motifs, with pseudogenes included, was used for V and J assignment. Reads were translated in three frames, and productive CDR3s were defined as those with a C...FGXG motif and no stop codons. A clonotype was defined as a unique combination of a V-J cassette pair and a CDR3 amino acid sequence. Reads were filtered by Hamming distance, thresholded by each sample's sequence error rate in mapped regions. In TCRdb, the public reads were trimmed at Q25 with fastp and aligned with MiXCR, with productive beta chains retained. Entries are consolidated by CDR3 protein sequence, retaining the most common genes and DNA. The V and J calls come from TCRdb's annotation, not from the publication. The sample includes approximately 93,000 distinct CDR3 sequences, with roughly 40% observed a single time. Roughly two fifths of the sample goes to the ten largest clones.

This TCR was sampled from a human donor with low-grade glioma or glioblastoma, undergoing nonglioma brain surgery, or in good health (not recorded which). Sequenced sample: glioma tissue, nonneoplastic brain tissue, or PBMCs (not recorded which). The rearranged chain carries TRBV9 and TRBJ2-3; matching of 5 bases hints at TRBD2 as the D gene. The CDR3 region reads CASSVFDSGAADTQYF. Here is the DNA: TGTGCCAGCAGCGTATTCGATTCCGGAGCGGCAGATACGCAGTATTTT.